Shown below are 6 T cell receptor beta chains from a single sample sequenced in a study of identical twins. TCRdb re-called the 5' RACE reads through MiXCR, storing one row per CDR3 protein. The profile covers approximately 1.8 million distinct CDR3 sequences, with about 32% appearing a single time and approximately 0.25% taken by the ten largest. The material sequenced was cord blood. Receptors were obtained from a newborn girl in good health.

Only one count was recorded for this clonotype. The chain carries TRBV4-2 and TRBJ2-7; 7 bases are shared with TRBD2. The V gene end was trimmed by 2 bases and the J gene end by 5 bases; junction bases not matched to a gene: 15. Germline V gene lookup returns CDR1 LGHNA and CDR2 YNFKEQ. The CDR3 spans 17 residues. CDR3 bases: TGTGCCAGCAGCCAACTCTCCAAAGCGGGACTCCTCAACGAGCAGTACTTC. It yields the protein CASSQLSKAGLLNEQYF.

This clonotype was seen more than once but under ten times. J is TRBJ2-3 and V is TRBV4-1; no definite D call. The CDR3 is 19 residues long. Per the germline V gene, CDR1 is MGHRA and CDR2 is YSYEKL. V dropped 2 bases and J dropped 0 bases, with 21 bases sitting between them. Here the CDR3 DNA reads TGCGCCAGCAGCCAATTACCAGTGTATCGGACGGTTAGCACAGATACGCAGTATTTT. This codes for CASSQLPVYRTVSTDTQYF.

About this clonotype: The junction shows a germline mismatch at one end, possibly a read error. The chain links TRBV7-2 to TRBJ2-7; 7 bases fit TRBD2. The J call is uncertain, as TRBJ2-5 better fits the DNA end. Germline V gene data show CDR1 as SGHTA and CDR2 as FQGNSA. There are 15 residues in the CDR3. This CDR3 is CASNLVSLAAETQYF. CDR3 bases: TGTGCCAGCAACTTAGTAAGCCTAGCGGCAGAGACCCAGTACTTC.

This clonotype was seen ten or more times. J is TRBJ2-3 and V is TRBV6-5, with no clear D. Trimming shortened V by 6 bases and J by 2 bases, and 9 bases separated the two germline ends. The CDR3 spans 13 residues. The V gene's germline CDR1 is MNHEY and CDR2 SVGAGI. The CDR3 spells CASRWTTTDTQYF. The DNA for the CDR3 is TGTGCCAGCAGATGGACGACCACAGATACGCAGTATTTT.

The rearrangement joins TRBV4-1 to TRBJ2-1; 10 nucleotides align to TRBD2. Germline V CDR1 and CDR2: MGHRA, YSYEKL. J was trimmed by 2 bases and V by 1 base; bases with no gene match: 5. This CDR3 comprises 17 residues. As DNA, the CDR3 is TGCGCCAGCAGCCAAGTCTCTAGCGGGGGCCCCTACAATGAGCAGTTCTTC. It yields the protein CASSQVSSGGPYNEQFF.

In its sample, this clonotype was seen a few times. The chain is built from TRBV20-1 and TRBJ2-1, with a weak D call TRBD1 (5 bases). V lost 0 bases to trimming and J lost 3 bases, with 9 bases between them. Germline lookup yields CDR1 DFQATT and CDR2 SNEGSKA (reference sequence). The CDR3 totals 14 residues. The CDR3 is CSAREYRSYNEQFF. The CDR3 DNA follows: TGCAGTGCTAGAGAATACAGGAGCTACAATGAGCAGTTCTTC.